This T cell receptor beta chain was observed in a study of identical twins. At least ten counts were recorded for this clonotype. Its specificity is not known. Study-wide results and limits: For cord blood, abundant beta clonotypes had fewer insertions, unlike memory repertoires, which showed none.

The germline CDR1 and CDR2 sequences are SQVTM and ANQGSEA. This CDR3 region has 16 residues. The J segment lost 6 bases and the V segment lost 1 base, leaving 12 bases of the junction unmatched. TCRdb re-derived calls from the 5' RACE reads in MiXCR, one entry per CDR3 protein. This table holds about 340,000 distinct CDR3 sequences, roughly 10% found once. The V and J genes are TRBV29-1 and TRBJ2-4, with 7 bases aligning to TRBD1. The sequence derives from a woman aged 45-65 years in good health. What was sequenced was naive T cells sorted from blood. In DNA form, the CDR3 reads TGCAGCGTTGAAGGAACCGAGACAGGGAGTGGAAACATTCAGTACTTC. Amino acid sequence: CSVEGTETGSGNIQYF.